The 5 T cell receptor beta chains given below trace back to one sample, sequenced in a study of T cells in Graves' hyperthyroidism and ophthalmopathy. Regions amplified from RNA transcripts were the TCR beta CDR3 regions. Primed by the HTBI set, a first-round RT-PCR was run on the TCR CDR3. MiXCR, run by TCRdb on the multiplex PCR reads, gives a single entry per CDR3 protein. The table shows hundreds of thousands of distinct CDR3 sequences, with roughly 15% occurring only once. Sequencing input: blood. All receptors derive from a woman aged 55-75 years with Graves' ophthalmopathy.

The V call is TRBV29-1, the J call TRBJ2-1; D uncertain. The germline V and J ends were trimmed by 0 bases and 6 bases, with 3 bases remaining between them. CDR3 length: 11 amino acids. In germline, CDR1 is SQVTM, CDR2 ANQGSEA. The CDR3 nucleotides read TGCAGCGTTGAAGATCCCAATGAGCAGTTCTTC. This gives the protein CSVEDPNEQFF.

A note on this clonotype: A much larger clonotype is one base distant, so this may be a read error. This rearrangement joins TRBV29-1 to TRBJ2-3; either TRBD1 or TRBD2 may supply D (6 bases each). Trimming took off 4 bases at V and 5 bases at J, with 13 bases between the two ends. From germline, CDR1 is SQVTM and CDR2 ANQGSEA. The CDR3 consists of 13 residues. CDR3 sequence (DNA): TGCAGCGTTGTGAGGGGGGCGGGAGATACGCAGTATTTT. Amino acids: CSVVRGAGDTQYF.

In this sample, this clonotype turned up many times. The genes are TRBV12-3 or TRBV12-4 and TRBJ2-5; D is unclear. The germline V and J ends were trimmed by 3 bases and 7 bases, with 15 bases remaining between them. The CDR3 consists of 14 residues. The CDR3, as DNA: TGTGCCAGCAGTTTGGGAAGGGCCACGGGGACCCAGTACTTC. Translating it yields CASSLGRATGTQYF.

A few counts support this clonotype. The rearrangement joins TRBV5-1 to TRBJ2-5, with TRBD2 matching 9 bases. Germline CDR1 reads SGHRS; CDR2 reads YFSETQ. The CDR3 is 17 residues long. V was clipped by 2 bases and J by 2 bases; unmatched bases: 10. DNA for the CDR3: TGCGCCAGCAGCTTCCGTTGGCTAGCGGGGTTACAAGAGACCCAGTACTTC. It translates to CASSFRWLAGLQETQYF. The variable domain in full, completed from reference TRBV5-1 and TRBJ2-5, reads KAGVTQTPRYLIKTRGQQVTLSCSPISGHRSVSWYQQTPGQGLQFLFEYFSETQRNKGNFPGRFSGRQFSNSRSEMNVSTLELGDSALYLCASSFRWLAGLQETQYFGPGTRLLVL.

This clonotype was found once. The chain uses TRBV5-1 and TRBJ2-1; TRBD2 agrees at 16 bases. The CDR3 consists of 18 residues. CDR1 is SGHRS and CDR2 is YFSETQ in the germline V gene. V lost 10 bases and J lost 4; bases outside the gene matches: 14. CDR3: CAGSTSGTSGREYNEQFF. The CDR3, as DNA: TGCGCCGGCTCCACATCCGGGACTAGCGGGAGGGAATACAATGAGCAGTTCTTC.